The clone carrying this TCR beta chain is a singleton in its sample. Its matching antigen is unknown. TCRdb's copy holds only in-frame clones and misses some; the assay was immunoSEQ multiplex PCR. The sample has about 260,000 clones, less than 95% seen once. The sample is drawn from a study of cytomegalovirus exposure and HLA in healthy donors. At the level of the study: The roughly 120 validation repertoires, a later analysis reported, used the same platform as the 550 to 700 repertoires from the first cohort.

Study findings and constraints: Researchers catalogued under 200 TCR beta chains as cytomegalovirus-associated. Subsequent analysis found a tendency for first-cohort TCR clusters to co-occur within the roughly 130 validation repertoires.

The donors belonged to the 120-subject validation cohort, separate from the 666-subject first cohort. Trimming stripped 0 bases from V and 1 base from J, with 15 bases between. CDR1 and CDR2 from the germline V gene are SGDLS and YYNGEE. The CDR3 has 17 residues. Sequences were obtained from PBMCs. This receptor was identified in a woman in her thirties in good health and CMV-seronegative. The V and J genes are TRBV9 and TRBJ2-3; D is unresolved. CDR3 in DNA: TGTGCCAGCAGCGTAGATGGCTCACCCCGTGGCACAGATACGCAGTATTTT. It is translated as CASSVDGSPRGTDTQYF.